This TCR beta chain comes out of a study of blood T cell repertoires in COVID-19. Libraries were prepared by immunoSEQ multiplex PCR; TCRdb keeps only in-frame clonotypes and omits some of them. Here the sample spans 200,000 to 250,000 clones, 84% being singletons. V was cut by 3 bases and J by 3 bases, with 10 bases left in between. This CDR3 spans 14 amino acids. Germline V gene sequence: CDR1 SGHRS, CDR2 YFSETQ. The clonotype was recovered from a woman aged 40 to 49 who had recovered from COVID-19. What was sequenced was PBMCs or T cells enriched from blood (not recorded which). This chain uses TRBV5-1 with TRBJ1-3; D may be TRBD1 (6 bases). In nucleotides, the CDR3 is TGCGCCAGCAGCTCGGACAGCTATGGAAACACCATATATTTT. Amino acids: CASSSDSYGNTIYF. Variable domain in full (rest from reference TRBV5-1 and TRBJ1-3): KAGVTQTPRYLIKTRGQQVTLSCSPISGHRSVSWYQQTPGQGLQFLFEYFSETQRNKGNFPGRFSGRQFSNSRSEMNVSTLELGDSALYLCASSSDSYGNTIYFGEGSWLTVV.